This TCR beta chain emerged from a study of cytomegalovirus exposure and HLA in healthy donors. Note on this clone: What it binds is not known.

Whole-study results and caveats: Later analysis associated a missense DCLRE1C variant with TCR beta V- and J-gene trimming.

The junction had 7 bases not matched to a gene; V was cut back by 2 bases and J by 6 bases. The CDR3 spans 14 residues. Germline V CDR1 and CDR2: SGHNT, YYREEE (reference sequence). In the PCR, 60 Vbeta and 13 Jbeta primers were used. Using immunoSEQ multiplex PCR, the repertoire was profiled, and TCRdb retains in-frame clones only, with some absent. The sample carries around 130,000 clones, under 90% recorded once. Sequencing was done on a sample of PBMCs. The TCR comes from a man between 18 and 29 years old in good health and CMV-seronegative. The chain recombines TRBV5-4 with TRBJ2-7; 8 bases map to TRBD1. The CDR3 here is CASSLGDRLFEQYF. In DNA, the CDR3 is TGTGCCAGCAGCTTAGGGGACAGGCTTTTCGAGCAGTACTTC.